The following is a T cell receptor beta chain sequence with its context. Its antigen is not identified. The CDR3 length is 14 residues. CDR1 and CDR2 from the germline V gene are SGHVS and FQNEAQ. The V and J ends lost 3 bases and 3 bases respectively, with 11 bases between them. These data belong to a study of T-cell memory formation after mild COVID-19. On the study more broadly: Largely donor-specific TCR clusters were found.

Study findings and constraints: Memory cells collected pre-infection included some clones that later responded, suggesting cross-reactive memory joined. Day 15 to 85 contracting clones showed balanced CD4/CD8; later expanders leaned CD4+.

It was 5'RACE with constant-segment primers that produced the TCR alpha and TCR beta cDNA libraries, which carried sample barcodes and UMIs. Using its own MiXCR run on the 5' RACE reads, TCRdb lists one record per CDR3 protein. In the table there are under 700,000 distinct CDR3 sequences, around 21% of which are singletons. This chain connects TRBV7-8 to TRBJ1-2; D unclear. This TCR derives from an adult woman who had mild COVID-19 (a few samples of this study predate the infection). Cell type and time point are not known. The sequencing input was PBMCs or a T cell subset sorted from them (not recorded which). The CDR3: CASSLTSGYYGYTF. The CDR3 DNA reads TGTGCCAGCAGCTTGACGTCGGGATACTATGGCTACACCTTC.